One sample yielded the 29 T cell receptor beta chains listed below, sequenced in a study of PD-1 blockade in classical Hodgkin lymphoma. The table came from immunoSEQ multiplex PCR; TCRdb's copy has only in-frame clones and leaves some out. The table shows around 50,000 clones, with 90% occurring only once. Time point in this sample: cycle 4 day 1 (C4D1), after less than 7 weeks of nivolumab. Following autologous stem cell transplantation, relapse occurred in every patient, and exposure to brentuximab vedotin varied. Sequencing was performed on peripheral blood mononuclear cells (PBMCs), taken before the fourth cycle of nivolumab. Receptors were obtained from a human donor with classical Hodgkin lymphoma.

This clone was seen just once. The CDR3 end shows no conserved phenylalanine or tryptophan, and so a read error is likely. The limits of the CDR3 on the DNA are not certain, so only TCRdb's listed CDR3 is given. The rearrangement joins TRBV6-1 to TRBJ2-7; the D call TRBD2 from the table was never checked on the DNA. From its first to its last residue, the CDR3 has 14 amino acids. Germline V gene data show CDR1 as MNHNS and CDR2 as SASEGT. The CDR3: CASSEPGLAPLIPL.

The rearrangement links TRBV9 to TRBJ2-7, with unresolved D. Deletions cut 0 bases from V and 2 bases from J, with 12 bases between. CDR1 and CDR2 (germline): SGDLS, YYNGEE. The CDR3 has 15 residues. The CDR3 spells CASSVASGSAYEQYF. The CDR3 region has the DNA TGTGCCAGCAGCGTAGCTAGTGGCAGCGCCTACGAGCAGTACTTC.

This clone has just one count. The chain carries TRBV19 and TRBJ2-7; no firm D call. V gave up 3 bases and J gave up 2 bases, with 11 bases separating them. This CDR3 contains 14 residues. Germline V gene sequence: CDR1 LNHDA, CDR2 SQIVND (reference sequence). The CDR3 nucleotides are TGTGCCAGTAGTATTAAGGACGGAGCCTACGAGCAGTACTTC. Translating it yields CASSIKDGAYEQYF.

This clone was seen a single time. The chain carries TRBV9 and TRBJ2-7, with D unresolved. The CDR3 has 14 amino acids. The germline V gene encodes CDR1 SGDLS and CDR2 YYNGEE. Trimming left V 1 base short and J 0 bases short, with 8 bases between. The CDR3 spells CASSVSGNSYEQYF. CDR3 coding DNA: TGTGCCAGCAGCGTATCTGGCAACTCCTACGAGCAGTACTTC. Full variable domain (outside the CDR3, taken from reference TRBV9 and TRBJ2-7): DSGVTQTPKHLITATGQRVTLRCSPRSGDLSVYWYQQSLDQGLQFLIQYYNGEERAKGNILERFSAQQFPDLHSELNLSSLELGDSALYFCASSVSGNSYEQYFGPGTRLTVT.

By share, this clone ranks as medium-sized. The rearrangement uses TRBV19 and TRBJ2-2; D possibly corresponds to TRBD1 (6 bases). CDR1 is LNHDA and CDR2 is SQIVND in the germline V gene (reference sequence). The CDR3 is 16 residues long. V was shortened by 7 bases and J by 0 bases, with 15 bases between the two germline ends. The CDR3 bases are TGTGCCAGTACCACCCCCCAGGGGACGAACACCGGGGAGCTGTTTTTT. Its protein product is CASTTPQGTNTGELFF.

In the case of this clone: At one boundary the junction diverges from the germline segment, which might be a read error. The rearrangement joins TRBV7-7 to TRBJ2-3; no definite D call. CDR3 length: 14 residues. In germline, CDR1 is SSHAT, CDR2 FNYEAQ (reference sequence). In DNA form, the CDR3 reads TGTGCTAGCAGCCTAGACGGAAGCACAGATACGCAGTATTTT. It is translated as CASSLDGSTDTQYF.

The J gene is TRBJ1-5, the V gene TRBV19; 7 bases are shared with TRBD1. CDR1 and CDR2 from the germline V gene are LNHDA and SQIVND (reference sequence). The CDR3 runs to 15 residues. The trim removed 9 bases at V and 5 bases at J, leaving 13 bases unmatched. CDR3 nucleotides: TGTGCCAGCCGGGACAGTCCCCTTTCCCATCAGCCCCAGCATTTT. Its protein product is CASRDSPLSHQPQHF.

J is TRBJ2-3 and V is TRBV6-6, with 9 bases that match TRBD2. The CDR3 spans 15 residues. The V and J ends lost 5 bases and 2 bases, in that order; junction bases with no gene match: 5. CDR1 and CDR2 from the germline V gene are MNHNY and SVGAGI (reference sequence). CDR3 nucleotide sequence: TGTGCCAGCAGTCGGACTAGCGTAATCACAGATACGCAGTATTTT. It codes for CASSRTSVITDTQYF.

This clone was seen just once. The rearrangement joins TRBV15 to TRBJ2-2; 8 bases are shared with TRBD1. This CDR3 is 17 amino acids long. Germline V CDR1 and CDR2: LNHNV, YYDKDF (reference sequence). The trim removed 0 bases at V and 4 bases at J, leaving 7 bases unmatched. The CDR3 DNA sequence: TGTGCCACCAGCAGAGATATCCAGGGGGCGAGCACCGGGGAGCTGTTTTTT. Translation: CATSRDIQGASTGELFF.

CDR3 nucleotide sequence: TGCAGCGCGGGATCAGGAAAAGACTACGAGCAGTACTTC. Protein: CSAGSGKDYEQYF. The chain is built from TRBV29-1 and TRBJ2-7; D might be TRBD2 (5 bases). Germline CDR1 reads SQVTM; CDR2 reads ANQGSEA. The CDR3 is 13 residues long. Between the trimmed V and J ends, which lost 7 bases and 3 bases, there was a span of 16 bases.

V usage is TRBV11-2 and J usage is TRBJ2-1, with D possibly TRBD2 on 6 matching bases. The CDR3 is 17 residues long. The germline V and J ends were trimmed by 2 bases and 1 base, with 15 bases remaining between them. Germline CDR1 reads SGHAT; CDR2 reads FQNNGV. The chain's CDR3 is CASSLSGTSLSYNEQFF. CDR3 bases: TGTGCCAGCAGCTTATCTGGGACTTCCCTATCCTACAATGAGCAGTTCTTC.

The CDR3 reads CASSSGVRTYEQYF. Here the CDR3 DNA reads TGCGCCAGCAGTTCAGGGGTCAGGACCTACGAGCAGTACTTC. V is TRBV4-1 and J is TRBJ2-7, with D possibly TRBD1 on 6 matching bases. Trimming took off 6 bases at V and 2 bases at J, with 14 bases between the two ends. The CDR3 has 14 residues. From germline, CDR1 is MGHRA and CDR2 YSYEKL.

J is TRBJ2-5 and V is TRBV28, with 7 bases fitting TRBD2. The DNA matches TRBJ2-7 better at its end, which makes the J call doubtful. Germline loops: CDR1 MDHEN, CDR2 SYDVKM. This CDR3 spans 17 amino acids. As DNA, the CDR3 is TGTGCCAGCAGTTTGGGTCTAGCGGTTTATTGGGGCTACGAGCAGTACTTC. Translated, it gives CASSLGLAVYWGYEQYF.

V and J are TRBV19 and TRBJ2-7; tentatively, D is TRBD1 or TRBD2 (5 bases each). Germline V gene lookup returns CDR1 LNHDA and CDR2 SQIVND (reference sequence). There are 17 residues in the CDR3. V shed 4 bases and J shed 5 bases, with 24 bases lying between them. This chain's CDR3 is CASSRGTLKGGVHEQYF. For the CDR3, the DNA is TGTGCCAGTAGTAGGGGGACCCTAAAAGGTGGCGTCCACGAGCAGTACTTC.

This clone is a singleton in its sample. J is TRBJ2-2 and V is TRBV5-1; the D is unclear. CDR3 length: 13 residues. Between the trimmed V and J ends, which lost 0 bases and 8 bases, there was a span of 8 bases. Per the germline V gene, CDR1 is SGHRS and CDR2 is YFSETQ. The CDR3, as DNA: TGCGCCAGCAGCTTGGTTCAGTCGGGGGAGCTGTTTTTT. Its translation is CASSLVQSGELFF.

The CDR3 nucleotides read TGTGCCAGCAGTGAATCCAAACCGGGACAGGGGATCTACGAGCAGTACTTC. Its translation: CASSESKPGQGIYEQYF. This rearrangement joins TRBV25-1 to TRBJ2-7; 10 bases match TRBD1. Per the germline V gene, CDR1 is MGHDK and CDR2 is SYGVNS. CDR3 size: 17 residues. The trim removed 1 base at V and 3 bases at J, leaving 9 bases unmatched.

The chain recombines TRBV5-1 with TRBJ2-5; no firm D call. V gave up 1 base and J gave up 1 base, with 5 bases separating them. From germline, CDR1 is SGHRS and CDR2 YFSETQ. This CDR3 region has 13 residues. CDR3 DNA sequence: TGCGCCAGCAGCTTGCCGAGCCAAGAGACCCAGTACTTC. This gives the protein CASSLPSQETQYF.

The chain joins TRBV30 to TRBJ1-3; no clear D gene. Germline CDR1 reads GTSNPN; CDR2 reads SVGIG (reference sequence). The CDR3 is 16 amino acids. V lost 5 bases and J lost 0, with 17 bases in between. CDR3 protein: CAWSPRTLGSGNTIYF. The CDR3 nucleotides are TGTGCCTGGTCACCCCGAACGCTCGGCTCTGGAAACACCATATATTTT.

The chain has TRBV7-3 and TRBJ2-1; D possibly corresponds to TRBD1 (6 bases). V was trimmed by 2 bases and J by 7 bases, leaving 12 bases between them. The CDR3 loop spans 14 amino acids. Germline CDR1 SGHTA, CDR2 FQGTGA. This chain's CDR3 is CASSLQGKGNEQFF. CDR3 DNA: TGTGCCAGCAGCTTACAGGGGAAGGGGAATGAGCAGTTCTTC.

The chain recombines TRBV7-9 with TRBJ1-2; D possibly corresponds to TRBD1 (5 bases). The ends were cut back, 2 bases at V and 6 bases at J, with 16 bases in the middle. The CDR3 loop spans 15 amino acids. Germline CDR1 reads SEHNR; CDR2 reads FQNEAQ (reference sequence). The CDR3 loop is CASSLFGGQGNGYTF. The CDR3 DNA reads as TGTGCCAGCAGCTTATTCGGTGGGCAGGGCAATGGCTACACCTTC.

The chain recombines TRBV6-1 with TRBJ2-5, with 12 bases fitting TRBD1. V was clipped by 8 bases and J by 5 bases; unmatched bases: 6. Per the germline V gene, CDR1 is MNHNS and CDR2 is SASEGT. CDR3 length: 14 amino acids. This chain's CDR3 is CASAGTGGVETQYF. For the CDR3, the DNA is TGTGCCAGCGCCGGGACAGGGGGCGTGGAGACCCAGTACTTC.

The chain has TRBV6-4 and TRBJ1-6, with D possibly being TRBD1 (5 bases). From germline, CDR1 is MRHNA and CDR2 SNTAGT. Trimming shortened V by 4 bases and J by 8 bases, and 9 bases separated the two germline ends. The CDR3 runs 13 residues. CDR3 sequence reads: CASSVGGDSPLHF. The DNA for the CDR3 is TGTGCCAGCAGTGTTGGAGGGGATTCACCCCTCCACTTT.

This chain uses TRBV7-9 with TRBJ1-4; D not resolved. V was cut by 1 base and J by 8 bases, with 14 bases left in between. CDR1 SEHNR and CDR2 FQNEAQ come from the germline V gene (reference sequence). This CDR3 contains 15 residues. This CDR3 is CASSLVSGWKEKLFF. The CDR3 DNA reads as TGTGCCAGCAGCTTAGTATCGGGGTGGAAAGAAAAACTGTTTTTT.

The chain is built from TRBV18 and TRBJ2-5, with 7 bases that match TRBD1. Germline lookup yields CDR1 KGHSH and CDR2 LQKENI. V shed 3 bases and J 8 bases; nucleotides not matched to a gene: 9. The CDR3 sequence is 14 residues long. The CDR3 is CASSPETGLDTQYF. The CDR3 DNA is TGTGCCAGCTCACCCGAGACAGGGTTGGATACCCAGTACTTC.

As regards this clone: Compared with germline, one end of the junction differs, possibly owing to a read error. This chain joins TRBV6-1 and TRBJ1-4; D remains ambiguous. This CDR3 is 12 amino acids long. Per germline, CDR1 MNHNS and CDR2 SASEGT. CDR3 DNA: TGTGCCAGCACTGAACATAGTGAAAAACTGTTTTTT. Protein: CASTEHSEKLFF.

J is TRBJ2-1 and V is TRBV27; 8 nucleotides align to TRBD1. J was trimmed by 5 bases and V by 5 bases; bases with no gene match: 5. CDR3 size: 14 residues. Germline V gene sequence: CDR1 MNHEY, CDR2 SMNVEV (reference sequence). CDR3 loop: CASSQRTGNNEQFF. The CDR3 DNA sequence: TGTGCCAGCAGTCAAAGGACAGGGAACAATGAGCAGTTCTTC.

This clone showed up just once. Here the CDR3 DNA reads TGCAGCGCTTGGACTTGGGAAGAGACCCAGTACTTC. Translation gives CSAWTWEETQYF. This rearrangement joins TRBV29-1 to TRBJ2-5, with D perhaps TRBD2 (5 bases). CDR3 length equals 12 residues. V was clipped by 7 bases and J by 3 bases, with 12 bases between them. The germline V gene has CDR1 SQVTM and CDR2 ANQGSEA.

CDR3 loop: CASSDLPGQEFYEQYF. CDR3 DNA: TGTGCCAGCAGCGATCTACCGGGACAGGAATTCTACGAGCAGTACTTC. This sequence joins TRBV9 and TRBJ2-7, with 8 positions matching TRBD1. Germline V gives CDR1 SGDLS, CDR2 YYNGEE. This CDR3 contains 16 residues. V lost 3 bases to trimming and J lost 3 bases; unmatched junction nucleotides: 11.

This sequence joins TRBV30 and TRBJ2-1; D not resolved. The CDR3 contains 12 residues. Germline V gives CDR1 GTSNPN, CDR2 SVGIG (reference sequence). V dropped 0 bases and J dropped 6 bases, with 6 bases sitting between them. The CDR3 is CAWSVSSNEQFF. CDR3 nucleotide sequence: TGTGCCTGGAGTGTAAGCTCCAATGAGCAGTTCTTC.